The 17 T cell receptor beta chains below all came from one sample that was sequenced in a study of T cell responses to AZD1222 COVID-19 vaccine. Some clones are missing from TCRdb's copy, which holds only in-frame ones; the method was immunoSEQ multiplex PCR. The sample shows roughly 80,000 clones, 87% of them seen only once. Sequenced material: peripheral blood, taken 28 days after the second AZD1222 dose. Every receptor here comes from an adult who received the AZD1222 COVID-19 vaccine.

This chain connects TRBV18 to TRBJ1-1; D not resolved. Germline V gene sequence: CDR1 KGHSH, CDR2 LQKENI. This CDR3 has 14 residues. Trimming removed 4 bases at V and 2 bases at J, with 11 bases between. CDR3 loop: CASSLSDSNTEAFF. DNA for the CDR3: TGTGCCAGCTCACTCTCGGACTCTAACACTGAAGCTTTCTTT.

The V and J genes are TRBV16 and TRBJ1-3; no definite D call. The CDR3 consists of 15 residues. The V end lost 6 bases, the J end lost 0 bases, and 12 bases lay between the germline ends. CDR1 and CDR2 from the germline V gene are KGHSY and FQNENV. The CDR3 DNA reads as TGTGCCAGCAGTTACAGCGTACTCTCTGGAAACACCATATATTTT. Its translation is CASSYSVLSGNTIYF.

V gene TRBV28 combines with J gene TRBJ2-4, with 7 bases fitting TRBD1. Germline CDR1 is MDHEN and CDR2 is SYDVKM. This CDR3 comprises 13 residues. V dropped 8 bases and J dropped 7; count of bases not matched to a gene: 8. CDR3 bases: TGTGCCAGCGAGGATTCCAGGGGGAACATTCAGTACTTC. This sequence encodes CASEDSRGNIQYF.

This clone was detected a few times. The chain couples TRBV5-1 to TRBJ2-3, with D unresolved. CDR3 length: 15 residues. V gave up 5 bases and J gave up 4 bases, with 17 bases separating them. In germline, CDR1 is SGHRS, CDR2 YFSETQ. The CDR3, as DNA: TGCGCCAGCAGGGCCCCTTTAGGCGTCGCAGATACGCAGTATTTT. This translates into CASRAPLGVADTQYF. Variable domain in full (rest from reference TRBV5-1 and TRBJ2-3): KAGVTQTPRYLIKTRGQQVTLSCSPISGHRSVSWYQQTPGQGLQFLFEYFSETQRNKGNFPGRFSGRQFSNSRSEMNVSTLELGDSALYLCASRAPLGVADTQYFGPGTRLTVL.

DNA for the CDR3: TGTGCCAGCAGCTTAGTGGTGGGTCCGAGCTCCTACGAGCAGTACTTC. Translating it yields CASSLVVGPSSYEQYF. V and J are TRBV7-2 and TRBJ2-7; unclear D gene. The germline CDR1 and CDR2 sequences are SGHTA and FQGNSA. This CDR3 spans 16 amino acids. The V gene lost 1 base and the J gene lost 0 bases, with 13 bases spanning the gap.

The chain couples TRBV28 to TRBJ2-5; 10 bases agree with TRBD2. The CDR3 spans 15 residues. V lost 2 bases, J lost 9 bases, and 9 bases stayed unmatched. Germline CDR1 is MDHEN and CDR2 is SYDVKM. The CDR3 sequence is CASSLSSSGGGAQYF. The DNA of the CDR3 is TGTGCCAGCAGTTTAAGTTCTAGCGGGGGCGGCGCCCAGTACTTC.

This clone was counted once. The gene calls are TRBV5-1 and TRBJ2-5; 10 bases line up with TRBD1. CDR1 is SGHRS and CDR2 is YFSETQ in the germline V gene. The V segment lost 3 bases and the J segment 3 bases; nucleotides outside the gene matches: 2. This CDR3 contains 14 residues. The CDR3 here is CASSSGTGEETQYF. CDR3 sequence (DNA): TGCGCCAGCAGCTCCGGGACAGGGGAAGAGACCCAGTACTTC.

The chain combines TRBV3-1 (or the pseudogene TRBV3-2) with TRBJ1-2; D call uncertain. Germline loops: CDR1 LGHDT, CDR2 YNNKEL (reference sequence). CDR3 length equals 16 residues. The V and J ends lost 0 bases and 1 base respectively, with 12 bases between them. The chain's CDR3 is CASSQDEGIGNYGYTF. CDR3 nucleotides: TGTGCCAGCAGCCAAGACGAAGGAATCGGTAACTATGGCTACACCTTC.

The table lists this clone with a few counts. V usage is TRBV7-2 and J usage is TRBJ2-4; the D gene is possibly TRBD1 (5 bases). Trimming pared 5 bases from V and 11 bases from J, leaving 19 bases between. Germline assignment: CDR1 SGHTA and CDR2 FQGNSA. The length of the CDR3 is 14 residues. CDR3 bases: TGTGCCAGCAGCCACTTCTCCCCAGGGTTGGTTCAGTACTTC. Translating it yields CASSHFSPGLVQYF.

V usage is TRBV29-1 and J usage is TRBJ1-2; 7 nucleotides line up with TRBD1. CDR3 length equals 14 residues. Germline CDR1 SQVTM, CDR2 ANQGSEA. The J segment lost 7 bases and the V segment lost 7 bases, leaving 15 bases of the junction unmatched. CDR3 in amino acids: CSAAGGTVYFGYTF. CDR3 in DNA: TGCAGCGCAGCCGGGGGGACAGTCTACTTTGGCTACACCTTC.

The gene calls are TRBV11-2 and TRBJ1-2; D gene unclear. V lost 0 bases to trimming and J lost 4 bases, with 9 bases between them. This CDR3 comprises 14 residues. CDR1 SGHAT and CDR2 FQNNGV come from the germline V gene. In DNA, the CDR3 is TGTGCCAGCAGCTTAGAGGCATCCGTCTATGGCTACACCTTC. This translates into CASSLEASVYGYTF.

In its sample, this clone was seen once. The chain links TRBV15 to TRBJ1-1; D might be TRBD1 (5 bases). The CDR3 totals 14 residues. V lost 1 base and J 3 bases, leaving 9 bases between the germline ends. Germline CDR1 and CDR2: LNHNV and YYDKDF (reference sequence). CDR3 amino acids: CATSRAGTDTEAFF. The CDR3 nucleotides read TGTGCCACCAGCAGAGCAGGGACGGACACTGAAGCTTTCTTT.

The chain joins TRBV3-1 (or the pseudogene TRBV3-2) to TRBJ2-1, with 10 positions matching TRBD2. Looked up from germline, CDR1 is LGHDT and CDR2 is YNNKEL (reference sequence). V gave up 3 bases and J gave up 4 bases; unmatched junction bases: 3. The CDR3 extends over 15 amino acids. The CDR3 coding sequence is TGTGCCAGCAGCCAGCTAGCGGGGGTTTACAATGAGCAGTTCTTC. This translates into CASSQLAGVYNEQFF.

The chain links TRBV27 to TRBJ1-4; 8 nucleotides agree with TRBD1. The CDR3 spans 15 residues. CDR1 MNHEY and CDR2 SMNVEV come from the germline V gene (reference sequence). V trimming: 3 bases; J trimming: 8 bases; junction bases outside the gene matches: 8. The CDR3 coding sequence is TGTGCCAGCAGTTTTTTGGGCCGGGACAGGGAAAAACTGTTTTTT. Protein: CASSFLGRDREKLFF.

This clone has just one count. The chain couples TRBV7-6 to TRBJ2-3; a weak D match, TRBD2 (7 bases). Germline assignment: CDR1 SGHVS and CDR2 FNYEAQ. CDR3 length equals 15 residues. V was clipped by 3 bases and J by 6 bases, with 16 bases between them. Written as DNA, the CDR3 is TGTGCCAGCAGCTTCACTACCGGGGGGCCGGATACGCAGTATTTT. Translated, it gives CASSFTTGGPDTQYF.

This chain joins TRBV2 and TRBJ1-4; D might be TRBD1 (6 bases). V was trimmed by 6 bases and J by 8 bases, leaving 16 bases between them. Germline CDR1 and CDR2: SNHLY and FYNNEI. CDR3 length: 14 residues. CDR3 in amino acids: CASSTSGQAEKLFF. The CDR3 nucleotides read TGTGCCAGCAGCACATCGGGACAAGCCGAAAAACTGTTTTTT. Supplemented by reference TRBV2 and TRBJ1-4, the full variable domain reads EPEVTQTPSHQVTQMGQEVILRCVPISNHLYFYWYRQILGQKVEFLVSFYNNEISEKSEIFDDQFSVERPDGSNFTLKIRSTKLEDSAMYFCASSTSGQAEKLFFGSGTQLSVL.

The chain carries TRBV7-6 and TRBJ2-1; 12 bases line up with TRBD2. The CDR3 covers 20 residues. CDR1 is SGHVS and CDR2 is FNYEAQ in the germline V gene. Trimming removed 5 bases from V and 2 bases from J; junction bases left unmatched: 16. The CDR3 protein is CASSAAGLAGGPDPYNEQFF. The CDR3 DNA sequence: TGTGCCAGCAGCGCGGCCGGGCTAGCGGGGGGGCCCGACCCCTACAATGAGCAGTTCTTC.